This T cell receptor (beta chain) was identified during a study of naive and memory T cell subsets. For blood and skin samples, reverse transcription used TCR alpha and beta constant primers. Ligated cDNA underwent four rounds of PCR with nested alpha and beta constant region primers and SP2. In TCRdb, the 5' RACE reads were re-called with MiXCR into one record per CDR3 protein. The table records about 22,000 distinct CDR3 sequences, less than 5% of them present only once. Adult healthy volunteers gave 2.5 ml peripheral blood for whole-blood RNA. This clonotype was observed many times. Germline lookup yields CDR1 LNHNV and CDR2 YYDKDF (reference sequence). Germline trimming cut 1 base from V and 3 bases from J; bases unmatched to any gene: 5. The CDR3 sequence is 16 residues long.

The rearrangement joins TRBV15 to TRBJ2-1; TRBD1 aligns across 8 bases. This TCR was sampled from a male donor in good health. The CDR3 coding sequence is TGTGCCACCAGCAGAGCCCAGGGGGCCCGCTACAATGAGCAGTTCTTC. Its translation: CATSRAQGARYNEQFF.